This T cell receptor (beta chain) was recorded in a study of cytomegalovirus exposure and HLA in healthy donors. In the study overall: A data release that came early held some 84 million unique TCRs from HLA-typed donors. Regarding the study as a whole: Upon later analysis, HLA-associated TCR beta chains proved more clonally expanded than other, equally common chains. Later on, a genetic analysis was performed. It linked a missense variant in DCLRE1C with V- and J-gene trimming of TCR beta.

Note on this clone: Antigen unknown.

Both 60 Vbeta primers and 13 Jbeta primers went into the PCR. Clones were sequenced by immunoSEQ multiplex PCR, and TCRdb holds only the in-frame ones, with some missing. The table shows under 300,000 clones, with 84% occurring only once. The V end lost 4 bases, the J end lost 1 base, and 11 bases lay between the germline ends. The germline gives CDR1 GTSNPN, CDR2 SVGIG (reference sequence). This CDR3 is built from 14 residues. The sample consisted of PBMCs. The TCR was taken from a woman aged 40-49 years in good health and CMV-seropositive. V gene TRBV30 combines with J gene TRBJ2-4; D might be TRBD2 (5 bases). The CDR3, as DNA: TGTGCCTGGAATCGGGATTACGCCAAAAACATTCAGTACTTC. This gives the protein CAWNRDYAKNIQYF.